A selection of T cell receptor beta chains follows, all from one sample in a study of control samples from healthy donors and cancer patients. The repertoire was sequenced with immunoSEQ multiplex PCR; TCRdb's copy has only in-frame clones and lacks some. The data show around 100,000 clones, around 89% seen once. The source material was PBMCs. The receptors stem from a man aged 60 to 75 with lung cancer. CDR3s include the opening cysteine and the closing phenylalanine or tryptophan. The order of the fields is clone size, D gene, J gene, V gene, CDR3 DNA, CDR3 protein. D genes are given only for firm matches. A row's size may be missing; if present it is once, few, many or a size class.

abundance: once
d_gene: .
j_gene: TRBJ1-3
v_gene: TRBV6-5
CDR3nt: TGTGCCAGCCGGGGCGTGCGAAACACCATATATTTT
CDR3aa: CASRGVRNTIYF

abundance: .
d_gene: .
j_gene: TRBJ2-5
v_gene: TRBV6-5
CDR3nt: TGTGCCAGCAGTTACGGAAGGGGCGCACAAGAGACCCAGTACTTC
CDR3aa: CASSYGRGAQETQYF

abundance: .
d_gene: .
j_gene: TRBJ2-1
v_gene: TRBV18
CDR3nt: TGTGCCAGCTCACCACCGGGCTTAAGCTCCTACAATGAGCAGTTCTTC
CDR3aa: CASSPPGLSSYNEQFF

abundance: .
d_gene: .
j_gene: TRBJ1-1
v_gene: TRBV6-5
CDR3nt: TGTGCCAGCAGAGATCCAGGGAGGACTGAAGCTTTCTTT
CDR3aa: CASRDPGRTEAFF

abundance: .
d_gene: .
j_gene: TRBJ1-2
v_gene: TRBV6-5
CDR3nt: TGTGCCAGCAGGCCGACAGGATATGGCTACACCTTC
CDR3aa: CASRPTGYGYTF

abundance: .
d_gene: .
j_gene: TRBJ2-7
v_gene: TRBV6-6
CDR3nt: TGTGCCAGCAGCCCAGGTGGGGACCCGCAGTACTTC
CDR3aa: CASSPGGDPQYF

abundance: .
d_gene: .
j_gene: TRBJ1-1
v_gene: TRBV5-4
CDR3nt: TGTGCCAGCAGCTTCCGACAGGCATTGCCTGAAGCTTTCTTT
CDR3aa: CASSFRQALPEAFF

abundance: .
d_gene: .
j_gene: TRBJ2-1
v_gene: TRBV5-4
CDR3nt: TGTGCCAGCAGCCGAGAAGCGCGCGATGAGCAGTTCTTC
CDR3aa: CASSREARDEQFF

abundance: .
d_gene: .
j_gene: TRBJ1-2
v_gene: TRBV6-5
CDR3nt: TGTGCCAGCGACATGGCCGTAAATTATGGCTACACCTTC
CDR3aa: CASDMAVNYGYTF

abundance: medium-sized
d_gene: TRBD1
j_gene: TRBJ1-4
v_gene: TRBV5-6
CDR3nt: TGTGCCAGCAGCTTGGGATGGACAGGGCATGAAAAACTGTTTTTT
CDR3aa: CASSLGWTGHEKLFF

abundance: .
d_gene: .
j_gene: TRBJ2-3
v_gene: TRBV24-1
CDR3nt: TGTGCCACCAGTGACCGTGTAGATACGCAGTATTTT
CDR3aa: CATSDRVDTQYF

abundance: once
d_gene: .
j_gene: TRBJ2-7
v_gene: TRBV18
CDR3nt: TGTGCCAGCTCCCTCAGGGACTCCTACGAGCAGTACTTC
CDR3aa: CASSLRDSYEQYF

abundance: .
d_gene: .
j_gene: TRBJ2-1
v_gene: TRBV7-2
CDR3nt: TGTGCCAGCAGCTTAGTGAGGTACAATGAGCAGTTCTTC
CDR3aa: CASSLVRYNEQFF